Sequencing of this T cell receptor beta chain was carried out in a study of cytomegalovirus exposure and HLA in healthy donors. General study points: A later analysis linked a missense variant in DCLRE1C to the trimming of TCR beta V and J genes.

With 3 bases removed from V and 2 bases from J, the gap between germline ends came to 16 bases. CDR1 and CDR2 from the germline V gene are LNHDA and SQIVND (reference sequence). This CDR3 has 16 residues. About this clone: Its cognate antigen is unknown.

The PCR made use of 60 Vbeta and 13 Jbeta primers. The authors' processing: The count from a later analysis was some 76 million unique TCR beta chains, about 9.9 million of them shared. Assay used: immunoSEQ multiplex PCR; TCRdb lists only in-frame clones, some missing. From that table come the V and J calls and clone size; the DNA was used to work out D and trimming. The repertoire holds over 100,000 clones, with about four fifths as singletons. Sequencing used PBMCs. This receptor was identified in a man aged 25-45 years in good health and CMV-seropositive. The chain uses TRBV19 and TRBJ2-5; possibly TRBD1 for D (7 bases). The CDR3 loop reads CASSIGPRGDQETQYF. The CDR3 region has the DNA TGTGCCAGTAGTATCGGGCCCAGGGGGGATCAAGAGACCCAGTACTTC.